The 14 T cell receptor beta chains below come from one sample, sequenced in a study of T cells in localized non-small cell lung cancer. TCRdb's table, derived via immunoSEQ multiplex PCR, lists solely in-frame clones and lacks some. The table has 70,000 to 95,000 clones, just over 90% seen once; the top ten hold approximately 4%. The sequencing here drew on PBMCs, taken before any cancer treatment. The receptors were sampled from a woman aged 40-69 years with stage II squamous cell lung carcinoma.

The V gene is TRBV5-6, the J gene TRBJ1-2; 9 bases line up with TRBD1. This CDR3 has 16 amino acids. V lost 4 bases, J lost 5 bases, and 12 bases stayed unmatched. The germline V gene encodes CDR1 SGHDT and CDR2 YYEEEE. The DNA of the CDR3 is TGTGCCAGCAGCCCGGACAGGGGAGAGTGGTGGTATGGCTACACCTTC. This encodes CASSPDRGEWWYGYTF. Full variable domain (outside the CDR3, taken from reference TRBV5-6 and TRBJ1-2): DAGVTQSPTHLIKTRGQQVTLRCSPKSGHDTVSWYQQALGQGPQFIFQYYEEEERQRGNFPDRFSGHQFPNYSSELNVNALLLGDSALYLCASSPDRGEWWYGYTFGSGTRLTVV.

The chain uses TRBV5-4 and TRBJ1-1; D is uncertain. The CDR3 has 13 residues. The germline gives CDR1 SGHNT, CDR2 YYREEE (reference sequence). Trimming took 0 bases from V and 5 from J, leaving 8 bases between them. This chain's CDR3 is CASSLALKTEAFF. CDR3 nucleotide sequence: TGTGCCAGCAGCTTGGCCCTTAAGACTGAAGCTTTCTTT. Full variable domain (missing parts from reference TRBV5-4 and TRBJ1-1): ETGVTQSPTHLIKTRGQQVTLRCSSQSGHNTVSWYQQALGQGPQFIFQYYREEENGRGNFPPRFSGLQFPNYSSELNVNALELDDSALYLCASSLALKTEAFFGQGTRLTVV.

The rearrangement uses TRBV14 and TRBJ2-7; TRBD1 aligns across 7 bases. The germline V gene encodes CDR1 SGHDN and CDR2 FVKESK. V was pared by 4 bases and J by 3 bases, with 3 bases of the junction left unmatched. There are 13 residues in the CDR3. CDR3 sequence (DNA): TGTGCCAGCAGCCGTTCAGGGGGCTACGAGCAGTACTTC. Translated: CASSRSGGYEQYF.

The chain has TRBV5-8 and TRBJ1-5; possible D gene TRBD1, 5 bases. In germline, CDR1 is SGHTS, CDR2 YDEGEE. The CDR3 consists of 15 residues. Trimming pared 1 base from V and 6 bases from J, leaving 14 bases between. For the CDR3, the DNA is TGTGCCAGCAGCTTGTACGGGGGTTCAAGTCAGCCCCAGCATTTT. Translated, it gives CASSLYGGSSQPQHF.

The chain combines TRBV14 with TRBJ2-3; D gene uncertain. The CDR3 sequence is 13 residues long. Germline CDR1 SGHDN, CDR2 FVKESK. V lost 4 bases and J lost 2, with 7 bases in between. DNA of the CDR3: TGTGCCAGCAGCCGCAGACCCACAGATACGCAGTATTTT. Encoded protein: CASSRRPTDTQYF.

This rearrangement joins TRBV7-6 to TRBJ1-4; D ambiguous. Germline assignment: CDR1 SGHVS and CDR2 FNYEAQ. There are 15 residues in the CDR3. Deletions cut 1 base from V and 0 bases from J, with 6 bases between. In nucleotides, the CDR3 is TGTGCCAGCAGCTTAGGTGCTGCAACTAATGAAAAACTGTTTTTT. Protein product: CASSLGAATNEKLFF.

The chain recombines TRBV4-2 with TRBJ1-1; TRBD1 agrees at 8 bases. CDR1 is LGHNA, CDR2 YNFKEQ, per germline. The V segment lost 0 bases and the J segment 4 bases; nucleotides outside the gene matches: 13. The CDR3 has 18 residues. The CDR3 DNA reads TGTGCCAGCAGCCAAGAGACGATGGGAGTAGGGACAGGCACTGAAGCTTTCTTT. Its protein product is CASSQETMGVGTGTEAFF.

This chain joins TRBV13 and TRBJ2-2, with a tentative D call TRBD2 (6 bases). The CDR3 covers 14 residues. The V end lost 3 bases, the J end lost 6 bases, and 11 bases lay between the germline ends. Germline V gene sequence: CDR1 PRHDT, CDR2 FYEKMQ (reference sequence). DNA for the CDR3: TGTGCCAGCAGCTTGTGGGTAGCGGCCGGGGAGCTGTTTTTT. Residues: CASSLWVAAGELFF. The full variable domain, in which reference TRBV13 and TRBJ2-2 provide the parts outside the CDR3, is AAGVIQSPRHLIKEKRETATLKCYPIPRHDTVYWYQQGPGQDPQFLISFYEKMQSDKGSIPDRFSAQQFSDYHSELNMSSLELGDSALYFCASSLWVAAGELFFGEGSRLTVL.

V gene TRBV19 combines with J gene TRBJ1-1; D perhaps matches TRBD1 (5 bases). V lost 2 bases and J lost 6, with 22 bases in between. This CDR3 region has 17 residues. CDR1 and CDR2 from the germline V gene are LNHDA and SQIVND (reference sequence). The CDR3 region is CASSISGGVGRVAEAFF. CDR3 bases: TGTGCCAGTAGTATAAGTGGAGGGGTAGGCAGGGTGGCTGAAGCTTTCTTT.

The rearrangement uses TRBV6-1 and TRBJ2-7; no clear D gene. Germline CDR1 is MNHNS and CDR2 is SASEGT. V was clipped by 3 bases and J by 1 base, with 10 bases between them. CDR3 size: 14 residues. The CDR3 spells CASSDSVGSYEQYF. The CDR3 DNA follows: TGTGCCAGCAGTGACAGCGTAGGTTCCTACGAGCAGTACTTC.

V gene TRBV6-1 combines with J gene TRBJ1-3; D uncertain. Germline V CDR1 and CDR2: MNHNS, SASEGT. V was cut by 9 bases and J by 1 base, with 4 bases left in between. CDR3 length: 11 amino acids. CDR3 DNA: TGTGCCAGTCAGTCTGGAAACACCATATATTTT. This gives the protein CASQSGNTIYF.

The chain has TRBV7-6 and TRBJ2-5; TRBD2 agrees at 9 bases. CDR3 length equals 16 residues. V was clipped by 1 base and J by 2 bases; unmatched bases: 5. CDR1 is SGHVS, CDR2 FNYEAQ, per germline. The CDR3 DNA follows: TGTGCCAGCAGCTTAGAGCCCCTAGCGGGACAAGAGACCCAGTACTTC. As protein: CASSLEPLAGQETQYF.

The CDR3 bases are TGTGCCAGCAGTTGGACAGGGGCAAGGGTCGGCTACACCTTC. It encodes CASSWTGARVGYTF. V gene TRBV28 combines with J gene TRBJ1-2; 9 bases are shared with TRBD1. The V segment lost 4 bases and the J segment 8 bases; nucleotides outside the gene matches: 8. CDR1 is MDHEN and CDR2 is SYDVKM in the germline V gene. This CDR3 is built from 14 residues.

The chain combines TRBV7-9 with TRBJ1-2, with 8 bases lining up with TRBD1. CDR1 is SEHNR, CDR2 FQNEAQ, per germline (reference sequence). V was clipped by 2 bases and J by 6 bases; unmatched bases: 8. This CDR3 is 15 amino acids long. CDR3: CASSLSGGEGNGYTF. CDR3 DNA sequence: TGTGCCAGCAGCTTATCAGGGGGCGAGGGTAATGGCTACACCTTC.